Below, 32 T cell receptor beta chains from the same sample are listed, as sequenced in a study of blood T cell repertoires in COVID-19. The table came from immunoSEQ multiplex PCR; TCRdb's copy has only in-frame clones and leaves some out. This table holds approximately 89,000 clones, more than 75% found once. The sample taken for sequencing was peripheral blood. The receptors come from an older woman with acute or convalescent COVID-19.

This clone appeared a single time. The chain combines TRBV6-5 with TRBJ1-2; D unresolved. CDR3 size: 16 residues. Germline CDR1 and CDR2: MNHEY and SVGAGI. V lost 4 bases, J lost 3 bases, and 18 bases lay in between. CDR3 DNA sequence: TGTGCCAGCAGTTTTTTATTCGGGTCGTATGACTATGGCTACACCTTC. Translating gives CASSFLFGSYDYGYTF.

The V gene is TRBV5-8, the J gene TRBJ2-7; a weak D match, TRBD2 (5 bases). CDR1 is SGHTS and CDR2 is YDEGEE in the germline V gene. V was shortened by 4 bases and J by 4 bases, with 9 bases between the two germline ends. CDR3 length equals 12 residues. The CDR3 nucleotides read TGTGCCAGCAGCCCTACGGGGTACGAGCAGTACGTC. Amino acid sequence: CASSPTGYEQYV.

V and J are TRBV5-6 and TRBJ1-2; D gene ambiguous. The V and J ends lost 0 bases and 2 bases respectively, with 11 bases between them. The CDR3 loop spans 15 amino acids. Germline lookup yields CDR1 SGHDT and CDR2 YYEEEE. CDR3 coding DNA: TGTGCCAGCAGCTTGGACGTTAAAGAGAACTATGGCTACACCTTC. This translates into CASSLDVKENYGYTF.

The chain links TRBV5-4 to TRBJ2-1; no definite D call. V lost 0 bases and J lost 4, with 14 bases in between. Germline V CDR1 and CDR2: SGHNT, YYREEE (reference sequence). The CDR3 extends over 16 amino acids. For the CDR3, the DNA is TGTGCCAGCAGCTTGGGACTTGACCGACCTTACAATGAGCAGTTCTTC. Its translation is CASSLGLDRPYNEQFF. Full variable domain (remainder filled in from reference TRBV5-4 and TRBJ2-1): ETGVTQSPTHLIKTRGQQVTLRCSSQSGHNTVSWYQQALGQGPQFIFQYYREEENGRGNFPPRFSGLQFPNYSSELNVNALELDDSALYLCASSLGLDRPYNEQFFGPGTRLTVL.

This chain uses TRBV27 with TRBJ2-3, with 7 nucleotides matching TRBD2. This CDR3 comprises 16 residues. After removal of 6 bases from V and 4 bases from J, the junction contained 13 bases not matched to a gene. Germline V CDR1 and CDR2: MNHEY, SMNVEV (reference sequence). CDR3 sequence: CASRRERGRLSDTQYF. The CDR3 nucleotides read TGTGCCAGCAGAAGGGAGCGGGGACGCCTCTCAGATACGCAGTATTTT.

The CDR3 DNA sequence: TGTGCCAGCAGCTTAGAATGGCAGGGGGCAGATACGCAGTATTTT. Translated: CASSLEWQGADTQYF. This sequence joins TRBV7-8 and TRBJ2-3; 7 positions match TRBD1. The germline CDR1 and CDR2 sequences are SGHVS and FQNEAQ. This CDR3 spans 15 amino acids. Losses at the gene ends were 1 base for V and 4 bases for J; bases not matched to a gene: 5.

The CDR3 sequence: CASSEMGLGGVYEQYV. Here the CDR3 DNA reads TGTGCCAGCAGTGAAATGGGTTTAGGGGGCGTATACGAGCAGTACGTC. The J gene is TRBJ2-7, the V gene TRBV6-1; 7 bases line up with TRBD1. The CDR3 loop spans 16 amino acids. Germline V gene data show CDR1 as MNHNS and CDR2 as SASEGT. With 2 bases clipped from V and 4 bases from J, the junction kept 11 bases outside the gene matches.

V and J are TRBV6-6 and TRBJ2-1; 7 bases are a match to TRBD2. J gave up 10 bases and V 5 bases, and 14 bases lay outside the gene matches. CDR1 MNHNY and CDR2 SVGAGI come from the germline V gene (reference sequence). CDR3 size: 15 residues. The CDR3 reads CASSIAGERVGEQFF. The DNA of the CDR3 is TGTGCCAGCAGTATCGCGGGGGAGAGGGTGGGAGAGCAGTTCTTC.

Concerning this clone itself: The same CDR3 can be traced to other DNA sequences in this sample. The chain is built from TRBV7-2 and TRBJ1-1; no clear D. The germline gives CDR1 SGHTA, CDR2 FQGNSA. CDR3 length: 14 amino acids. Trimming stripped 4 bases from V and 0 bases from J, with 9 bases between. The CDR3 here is CASSSGVLNTEAFF. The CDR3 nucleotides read TGTGCCAGCAGCTCCGGGGTCCTGAACACTGAAGCTTTCTTT.

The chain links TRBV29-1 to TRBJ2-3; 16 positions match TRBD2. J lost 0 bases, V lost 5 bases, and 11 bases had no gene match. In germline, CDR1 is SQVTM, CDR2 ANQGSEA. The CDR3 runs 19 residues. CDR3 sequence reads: CSVSGTSGGASKSTDTQYF. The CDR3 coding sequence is TGCAGCGTTAGCGGGACTAGCGGGGGGGCCAGTAAAAGCACAGATACGCAGTATTTT.

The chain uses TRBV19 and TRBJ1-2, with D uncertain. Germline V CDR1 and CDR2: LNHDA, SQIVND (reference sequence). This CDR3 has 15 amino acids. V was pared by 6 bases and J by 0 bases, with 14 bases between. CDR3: CASRRNRDTNYGYTF. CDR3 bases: TGTGCCAGTAGAAGAAACAGAGATACTAACTATGGCTACACCTTC.

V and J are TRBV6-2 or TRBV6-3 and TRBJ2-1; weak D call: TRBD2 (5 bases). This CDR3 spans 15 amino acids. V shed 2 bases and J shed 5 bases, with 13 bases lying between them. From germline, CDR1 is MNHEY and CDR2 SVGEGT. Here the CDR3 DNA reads TGTGCCAGCAGTTACATCACGGGATGGGACAATGAGCAGTTCTTC. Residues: CASSYITGWDNEQFF.

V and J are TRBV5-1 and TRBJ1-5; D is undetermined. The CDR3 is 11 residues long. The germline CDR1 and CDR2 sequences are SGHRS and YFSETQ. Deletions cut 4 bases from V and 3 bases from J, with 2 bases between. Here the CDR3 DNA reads TGCGCCAGCAGCCACAATCAGCCCCAGCATTTT. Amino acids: CASSHNQPQHF.

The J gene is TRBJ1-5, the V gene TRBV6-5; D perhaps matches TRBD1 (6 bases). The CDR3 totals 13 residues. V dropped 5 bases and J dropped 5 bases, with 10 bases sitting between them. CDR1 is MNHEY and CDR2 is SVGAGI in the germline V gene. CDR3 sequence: CASSQGPYQPQHF. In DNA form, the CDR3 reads TGTGCCAGCAGTCAGGGGCCCTATCAGCCCCAGCATTTT.

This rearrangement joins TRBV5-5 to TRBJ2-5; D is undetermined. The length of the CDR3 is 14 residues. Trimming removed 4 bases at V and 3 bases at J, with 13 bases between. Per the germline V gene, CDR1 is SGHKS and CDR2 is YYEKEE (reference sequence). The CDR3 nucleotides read TGTGCCAGCAGCCTCTATATGAAAGAAGAGACCCAGTACTTC. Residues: CASSLYMKEETQYF.

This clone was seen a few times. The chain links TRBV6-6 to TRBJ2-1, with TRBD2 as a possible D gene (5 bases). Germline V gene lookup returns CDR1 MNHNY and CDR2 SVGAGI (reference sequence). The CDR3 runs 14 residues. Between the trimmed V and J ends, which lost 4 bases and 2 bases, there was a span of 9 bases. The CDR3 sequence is CASSLTGTYNEQFF. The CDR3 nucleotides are TGTGCCAGCAGTTTGACGGGGACCTACAATGAGCAGTTCTTC.

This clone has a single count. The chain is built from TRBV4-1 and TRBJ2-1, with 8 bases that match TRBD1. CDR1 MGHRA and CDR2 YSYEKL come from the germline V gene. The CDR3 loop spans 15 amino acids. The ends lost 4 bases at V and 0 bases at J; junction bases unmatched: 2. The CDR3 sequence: CASSPGTGSYNEQFF. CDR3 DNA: TGCGCCAGCAGCCCCGGGACAGGCTCCTACAATGAGCAGTTCTTC.

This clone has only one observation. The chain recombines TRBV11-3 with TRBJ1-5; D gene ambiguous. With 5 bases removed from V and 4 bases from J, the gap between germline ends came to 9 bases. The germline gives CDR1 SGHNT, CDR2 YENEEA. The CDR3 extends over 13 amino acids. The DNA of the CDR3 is TGTGCCAGCAGCAACGGAGGGAATCAGCCCCAGCATTTT. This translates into CASSNGGNQPQHF.

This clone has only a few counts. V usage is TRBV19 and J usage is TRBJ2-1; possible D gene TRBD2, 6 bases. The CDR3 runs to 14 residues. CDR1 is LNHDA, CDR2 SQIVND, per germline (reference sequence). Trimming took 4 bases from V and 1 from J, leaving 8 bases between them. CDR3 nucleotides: TGTGCCAGTAGTAACGGGAGATCCTACAATGAGCAGTTCTTC. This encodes CASSNGRSYNEQFF.

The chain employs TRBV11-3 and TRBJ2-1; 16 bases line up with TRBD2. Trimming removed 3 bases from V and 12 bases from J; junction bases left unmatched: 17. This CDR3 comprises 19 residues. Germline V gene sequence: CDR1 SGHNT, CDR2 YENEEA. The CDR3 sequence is CASSLDGTSGGARASGQFF. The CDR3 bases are TGTGCCAGCAGCTTGGATGGGACTAGCGGGGGGGCCAGGGCGTCGGGGCAGTTCTTC.

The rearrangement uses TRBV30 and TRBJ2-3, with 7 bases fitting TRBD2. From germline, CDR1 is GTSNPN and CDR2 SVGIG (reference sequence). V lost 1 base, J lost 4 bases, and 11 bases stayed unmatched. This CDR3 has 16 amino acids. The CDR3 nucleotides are TGTGCCTGGAGTGGATCGCCGGCGGGAGAGTCAGATACGCAGTATTTT. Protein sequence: CAWSGSPAGESDTQYF.

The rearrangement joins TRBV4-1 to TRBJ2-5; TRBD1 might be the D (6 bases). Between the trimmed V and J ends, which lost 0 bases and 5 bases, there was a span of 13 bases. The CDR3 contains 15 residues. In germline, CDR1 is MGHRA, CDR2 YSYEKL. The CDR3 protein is CASSQDQGTGETQYF. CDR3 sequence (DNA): TGCGCCAGCAGCCAAGATCAGGGTACAGGGGAGACCCAGTACTTC.

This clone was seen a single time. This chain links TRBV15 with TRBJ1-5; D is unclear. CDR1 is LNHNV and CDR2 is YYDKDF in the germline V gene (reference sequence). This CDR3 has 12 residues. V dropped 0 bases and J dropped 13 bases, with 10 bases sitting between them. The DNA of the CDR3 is TGTGCCACCAGCAGAGATTCCTATAGACAGCATTTT. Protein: CATSRDSYRQHF.

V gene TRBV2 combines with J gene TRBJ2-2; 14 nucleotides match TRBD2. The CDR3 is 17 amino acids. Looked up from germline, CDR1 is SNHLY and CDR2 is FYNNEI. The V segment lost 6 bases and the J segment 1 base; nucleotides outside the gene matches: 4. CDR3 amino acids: CASSGTSGGRNTGELFF. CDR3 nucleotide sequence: TGTGCCAGCAGCGGGACTAGCGGGGGCCGGAACACCGGGGAGCTGTTTTTT.

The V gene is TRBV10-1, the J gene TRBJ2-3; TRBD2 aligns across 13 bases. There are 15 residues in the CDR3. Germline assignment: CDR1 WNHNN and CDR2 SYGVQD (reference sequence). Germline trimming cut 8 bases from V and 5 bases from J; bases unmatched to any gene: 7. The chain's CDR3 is CASGGLAGQRDTQYF. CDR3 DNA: TGCGCCAGCGGGGGACTAGCGGGGCAAAGAGATACGCAGTATTTT.

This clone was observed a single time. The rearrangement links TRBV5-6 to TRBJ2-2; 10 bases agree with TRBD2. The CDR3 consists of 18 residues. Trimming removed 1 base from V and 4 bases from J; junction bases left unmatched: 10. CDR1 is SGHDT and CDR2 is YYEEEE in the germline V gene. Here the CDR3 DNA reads TGTGCCAGCAGCTTGCTAGCGGGGGCGTCTGGGCTCACCGGGGAGCTGTTTTTT. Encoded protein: CASSLLAGASGLTGELFF. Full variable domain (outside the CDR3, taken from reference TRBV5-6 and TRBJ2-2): DAGVTQSPTHLIKTRGQQVTLRCSPKSGHDTVSWYQQALGQGPQFIFQYYEEEERQRGNFPDRFSGHQFPNYSSELNVNALLLGDSALYLCASSLLAGASGLTGELFFGEGSRLTVL.

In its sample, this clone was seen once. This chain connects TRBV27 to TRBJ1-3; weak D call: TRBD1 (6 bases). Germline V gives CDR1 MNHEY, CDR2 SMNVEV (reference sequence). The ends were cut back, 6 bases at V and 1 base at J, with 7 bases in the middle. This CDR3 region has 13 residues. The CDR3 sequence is CASRDSSGNTIYF. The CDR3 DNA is TGTGCCAGCAGGGACAGTTCTGGAAACACCATATATTTT.

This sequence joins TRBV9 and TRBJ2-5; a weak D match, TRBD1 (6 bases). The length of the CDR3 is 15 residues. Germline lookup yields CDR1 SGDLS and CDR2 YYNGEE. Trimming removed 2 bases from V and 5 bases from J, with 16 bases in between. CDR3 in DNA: TGTGCCAGCAGCGTCGGCCAGGGGATGTGGGAGACCCAGTACTTC. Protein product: CASSVGQGMWETQYF.

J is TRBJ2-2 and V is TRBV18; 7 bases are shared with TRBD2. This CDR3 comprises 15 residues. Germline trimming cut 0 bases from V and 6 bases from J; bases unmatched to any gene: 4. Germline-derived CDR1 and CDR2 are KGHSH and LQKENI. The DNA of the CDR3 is TGTGCCAGCTCACCACCTGAAGCGGGGTCCGGGGAGCTGTTTTTT. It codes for CASSPPEAGSGELFF.

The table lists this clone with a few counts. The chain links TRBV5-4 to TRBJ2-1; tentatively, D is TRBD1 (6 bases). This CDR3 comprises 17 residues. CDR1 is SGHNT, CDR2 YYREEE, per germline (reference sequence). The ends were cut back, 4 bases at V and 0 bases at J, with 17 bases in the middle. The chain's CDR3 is CASSLGGKRSSYNEQFF. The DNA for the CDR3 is TGTGCCAGCAGCCTAGGGGGAAAAAGGAGCTCCTACAATGAGCAGTTCTTC.

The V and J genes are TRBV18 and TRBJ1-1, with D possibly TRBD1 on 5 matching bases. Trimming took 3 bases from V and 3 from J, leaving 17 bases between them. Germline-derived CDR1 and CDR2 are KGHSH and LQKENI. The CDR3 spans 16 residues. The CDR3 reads CASSPTHASGDTEAFF. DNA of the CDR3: TGTGCCAGCTCACCCACACATGCGTCGGGGGACACTGAAGCTTTCTTT. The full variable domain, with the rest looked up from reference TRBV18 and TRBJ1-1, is NAGVMQNPRHLVRRRGQEARLRCSPMKGHSHVYWYRQLPEEGLKFMVYLQKENIIDESGMPKERFSAEFPKEGPSILRIQQVVRGDSAAYFCASSPTHASGDTEAFFGQGTRLTVV.

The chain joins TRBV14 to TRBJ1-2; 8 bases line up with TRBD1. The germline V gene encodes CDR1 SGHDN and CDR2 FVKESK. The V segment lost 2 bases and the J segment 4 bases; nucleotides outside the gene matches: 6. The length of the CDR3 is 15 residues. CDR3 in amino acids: CASSQSNRGTYGYTF. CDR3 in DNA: TGTGCCAGCAGCCAATCGAACAGGGGGACCTATGGCTACACCTTC.